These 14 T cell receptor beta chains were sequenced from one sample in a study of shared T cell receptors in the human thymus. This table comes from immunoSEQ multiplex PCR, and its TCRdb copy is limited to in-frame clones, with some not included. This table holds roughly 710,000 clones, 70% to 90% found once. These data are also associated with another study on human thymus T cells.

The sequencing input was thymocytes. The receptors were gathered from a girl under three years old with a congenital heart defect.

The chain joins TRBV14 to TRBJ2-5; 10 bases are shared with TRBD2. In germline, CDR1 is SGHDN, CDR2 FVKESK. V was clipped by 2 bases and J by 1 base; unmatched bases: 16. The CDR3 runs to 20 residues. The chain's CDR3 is CASSQREGQTSGRPQETQYF. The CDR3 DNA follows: TGTGCCAGCAGCCAAAGGGAGGGCCAGACTAGCGGGCGACCCCAAGAGACCCAGTACTTC.

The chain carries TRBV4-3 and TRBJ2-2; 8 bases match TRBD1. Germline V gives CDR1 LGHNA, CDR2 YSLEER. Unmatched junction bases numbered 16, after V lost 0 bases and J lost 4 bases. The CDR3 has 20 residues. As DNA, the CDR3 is TGCGCCAGCAGCCAAGATCTGGTATACTCGAGACAGGGGACCACCGGGGAGCTGTTTTTT. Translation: CASSQDLVYSRQGTTGELFF.

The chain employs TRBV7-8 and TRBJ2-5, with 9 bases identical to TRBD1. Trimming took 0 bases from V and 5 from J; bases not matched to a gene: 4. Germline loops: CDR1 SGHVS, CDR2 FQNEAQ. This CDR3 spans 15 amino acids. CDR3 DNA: TGTGCCAGCAGCTTAGCATGGACAGGGGTGGAGACCCAGTACTTC. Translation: CASSLAWTGVETQYF.

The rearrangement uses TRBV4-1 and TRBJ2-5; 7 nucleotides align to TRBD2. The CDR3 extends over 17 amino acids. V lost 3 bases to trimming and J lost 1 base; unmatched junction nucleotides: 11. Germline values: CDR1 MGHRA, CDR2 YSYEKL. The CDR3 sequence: CASSQGESGRGQETQYF. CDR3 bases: TGCGCCAGCAGCCAGGGGGAGTCGGGGAGGGGCCAAGAGACCCAGTACTTC.

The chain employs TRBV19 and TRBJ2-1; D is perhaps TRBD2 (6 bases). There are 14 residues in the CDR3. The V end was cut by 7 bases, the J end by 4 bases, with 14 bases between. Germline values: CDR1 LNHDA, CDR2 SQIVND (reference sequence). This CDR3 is CASTRDLNYNEQFF. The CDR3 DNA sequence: TGTGCCAGTACCCGGGACTTAAATTACAATGAGCAGTTCTTC.

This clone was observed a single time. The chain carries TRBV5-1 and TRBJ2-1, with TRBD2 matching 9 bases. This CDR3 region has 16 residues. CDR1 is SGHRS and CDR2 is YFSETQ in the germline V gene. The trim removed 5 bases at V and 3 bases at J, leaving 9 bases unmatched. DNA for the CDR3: TGCGCCAGCAGTTATAGGCTAGCGGGGCACTACAATGAGCAGTTCTTC. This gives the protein CASSYRLAGHYNEQFF.

Here the CDR3 reads CASSSRTGVNYGYTF. Here the CDR3 DNA reads TGTGCCAGCAGCTCCAGGACAGGGGTGAACTATGGCTACACCTTC. The V and J genes are TRBV7-9 and TRBJ1-2; 9 bases are a match to TRBD1. The CDR3 totals 15 residues. After removal of 4 bases from V and 2 bases from J, the junction contained 5 bases not matched to a gene. CDR1 is SEHNR and CDR2 is FQNEAQ in the germline V gene (reference sequence). Filled out from reference TRBV7-9 and TRBJ1-2, the complete variable domain reads DTGVSQNPRHKITKRGQNVTFRCDPISEHNRLYWYRQTLGQGPEFLTYFQNEAQLEKSRLLSDRFSAERPKGSFSTLEIQRTEQGDSAMYLCASSSRTGVNYGYTFGSGTRLTVV.

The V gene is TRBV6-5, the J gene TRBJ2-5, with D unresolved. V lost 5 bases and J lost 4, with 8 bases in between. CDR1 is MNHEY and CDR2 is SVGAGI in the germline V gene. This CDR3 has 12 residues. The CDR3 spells CASSDHLETQYF. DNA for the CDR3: TGTGCCAGCAGTGATCACTTAGAGACCCAGTACTTC.

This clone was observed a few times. The CDR3 region has the DNA TGCGCCAGCAGCCAAGACCTAGGTTACAATGAGCAGTTCTTC. Its protein is CASSQDLGYNEQFF. The chain recombines TRBV4-1 with TRBJ2-1, with D unresolved. Germline CDR1 and CDR2: MGHRA and YSYEKL. The V and J ends lost 0 bases and 4 bases respectively, with 7 bases between them. CDR3 length: 14 amino acids.

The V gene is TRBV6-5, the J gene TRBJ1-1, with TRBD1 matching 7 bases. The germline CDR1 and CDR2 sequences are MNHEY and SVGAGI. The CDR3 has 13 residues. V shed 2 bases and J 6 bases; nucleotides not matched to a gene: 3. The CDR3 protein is CASSYTGAAEAFF. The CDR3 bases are TGTGCCAGCAGTTACACAGGGGCTGCTGAAGCTTTCTTT.

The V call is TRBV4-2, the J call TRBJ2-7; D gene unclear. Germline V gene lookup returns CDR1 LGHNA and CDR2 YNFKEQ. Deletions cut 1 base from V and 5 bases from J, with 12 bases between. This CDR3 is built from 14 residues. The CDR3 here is CASSQALVGDEQYF. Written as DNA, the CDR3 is TGTGCCAGCAGCCAAGCTCTTGTGGGCGACGAGCAGTACTTC.

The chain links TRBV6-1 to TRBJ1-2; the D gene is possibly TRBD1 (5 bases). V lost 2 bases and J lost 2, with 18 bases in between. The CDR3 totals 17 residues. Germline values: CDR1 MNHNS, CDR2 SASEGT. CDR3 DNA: TGTGCCAGCAGTGAATTCGTAGGGGCAGAAGCCAACTATGGCTACACCTTC. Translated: CASSEFVGAEANYGYTF.

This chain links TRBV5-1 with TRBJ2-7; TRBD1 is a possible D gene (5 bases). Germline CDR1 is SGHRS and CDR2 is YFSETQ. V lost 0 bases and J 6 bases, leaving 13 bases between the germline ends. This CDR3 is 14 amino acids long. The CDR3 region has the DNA TGCGCCAGCAGCTTGGATGTCTCTAGGGGCGAGCAGTACTTC. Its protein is CASSLDVSRGEQYF. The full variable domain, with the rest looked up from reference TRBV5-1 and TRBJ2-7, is KAGVTQTPRYLIKTRGQQVTLSCSPISGHRSVSWYQQTPGQGLQFLFEYFSETQRNKGNFPGRFSGRQFSNSRSEMNVSTLELGDSALYLCASSLDVSRGEQYFGPGTRLTVT.

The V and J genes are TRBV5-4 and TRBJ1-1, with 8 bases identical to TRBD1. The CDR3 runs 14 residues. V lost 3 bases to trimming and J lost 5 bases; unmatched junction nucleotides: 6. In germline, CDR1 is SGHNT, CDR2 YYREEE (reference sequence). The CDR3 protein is CASSSDRGGTEAFF. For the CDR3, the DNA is TGTGCCAGCAGCTCCGACAGGGGCGGAACTGAAGCTTTCTTT.